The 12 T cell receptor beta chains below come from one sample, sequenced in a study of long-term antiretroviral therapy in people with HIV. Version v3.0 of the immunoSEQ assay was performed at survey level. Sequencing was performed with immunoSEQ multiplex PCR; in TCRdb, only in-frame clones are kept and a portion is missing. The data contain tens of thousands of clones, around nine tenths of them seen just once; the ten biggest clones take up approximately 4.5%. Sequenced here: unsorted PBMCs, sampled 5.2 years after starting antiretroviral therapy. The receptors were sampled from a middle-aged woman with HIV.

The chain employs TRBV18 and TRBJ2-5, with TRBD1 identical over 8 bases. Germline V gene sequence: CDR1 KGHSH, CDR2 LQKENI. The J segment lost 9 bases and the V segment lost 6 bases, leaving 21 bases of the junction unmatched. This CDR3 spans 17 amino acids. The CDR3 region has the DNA TGTGCCAGCTCTCCAACCCCTCAGGGGGCCTTGATGTTGGCCCAGTACTTC. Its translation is CASSPTPQGALMLAQYF. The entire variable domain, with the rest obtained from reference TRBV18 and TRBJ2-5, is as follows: NAGVMQNPRHLVRRRGQEARLRCSPMKGHSHVYWYRQLPEEGLKFMVYLQKENIIDESGMPKERFSAEFPKEGPSILRIQQVVRGDSAAYFCASSPTPQGALMLAQYFGPGTRLLVL.

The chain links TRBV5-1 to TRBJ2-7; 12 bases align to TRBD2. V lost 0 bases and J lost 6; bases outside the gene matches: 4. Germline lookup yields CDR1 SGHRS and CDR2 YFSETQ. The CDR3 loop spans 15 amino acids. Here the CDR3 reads CASSLGRTSGAEQYF. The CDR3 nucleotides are TGCGCCAGCAGCTTGGGGAGGACTAGCGGGGCCGAGCAGTACTTC.

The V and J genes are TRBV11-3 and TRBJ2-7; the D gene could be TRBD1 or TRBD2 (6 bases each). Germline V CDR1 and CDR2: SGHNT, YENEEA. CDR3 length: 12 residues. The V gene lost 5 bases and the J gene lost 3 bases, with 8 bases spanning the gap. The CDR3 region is CASSGGGYEQYF. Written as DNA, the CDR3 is TGTGCCAGCAGCGGAGGGGGCTACGAGCAGTACTTC. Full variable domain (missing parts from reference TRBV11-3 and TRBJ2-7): EAGVVQSPRYKIIEKKQPVAFWCNPISGHNTLYWYLQNLGQGPELLIRYENEEAVDDSQLPKDRFSAERLKGVDSTLKIQPAELGDSAVYLCASSGGGYEQYFGPGTRLTVT.

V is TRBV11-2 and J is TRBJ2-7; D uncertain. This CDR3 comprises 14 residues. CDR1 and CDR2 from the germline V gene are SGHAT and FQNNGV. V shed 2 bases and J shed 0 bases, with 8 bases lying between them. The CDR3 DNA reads TGTGCCAGCAGCTTATGGTTCAGCTCCTACGAGCAGTACTTC. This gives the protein CASSLWFSSYEQYF.

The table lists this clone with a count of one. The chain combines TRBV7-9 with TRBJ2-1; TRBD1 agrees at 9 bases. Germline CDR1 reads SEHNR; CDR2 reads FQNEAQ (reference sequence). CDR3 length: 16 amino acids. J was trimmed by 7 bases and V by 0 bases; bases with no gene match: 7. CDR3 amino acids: CASSLAPGQGVNEQFF. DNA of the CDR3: TGTGCCAGCAGCTTAGCGCCGGGACAGGGTGTGAATGAGCAGTTCTTC.

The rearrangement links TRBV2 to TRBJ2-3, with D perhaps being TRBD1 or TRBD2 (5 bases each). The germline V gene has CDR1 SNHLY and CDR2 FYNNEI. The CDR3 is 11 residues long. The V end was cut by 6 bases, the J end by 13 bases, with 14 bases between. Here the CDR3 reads CASSAGTQEYF. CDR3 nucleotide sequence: TGTGCCAGCAGCGCCGGGACCCAGGAGTATTTT.

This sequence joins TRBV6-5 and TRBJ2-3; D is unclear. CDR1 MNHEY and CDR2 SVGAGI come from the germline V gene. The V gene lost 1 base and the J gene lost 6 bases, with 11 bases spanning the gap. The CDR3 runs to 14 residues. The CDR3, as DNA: TGTGCCAGCAGTTACTGGGAATCGGCGGATACGCAGTATTTT. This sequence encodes CASSYWESADTQYF.

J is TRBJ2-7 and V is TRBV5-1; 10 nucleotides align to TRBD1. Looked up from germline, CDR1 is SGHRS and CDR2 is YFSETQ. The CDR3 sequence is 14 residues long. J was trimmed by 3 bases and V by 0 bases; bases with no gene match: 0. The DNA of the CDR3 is TGCGCCAGCAGCTTGGGGACAGGGGGCTACGAGCAGTACTTC. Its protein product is CASSLGTGGYEQYF.

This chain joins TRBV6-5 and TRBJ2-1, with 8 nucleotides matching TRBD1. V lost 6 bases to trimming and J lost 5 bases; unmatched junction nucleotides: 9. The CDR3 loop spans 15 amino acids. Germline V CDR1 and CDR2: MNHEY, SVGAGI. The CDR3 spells CASSLDRAPHNEQFF. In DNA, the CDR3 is TGTGCCAGCAGCCTGGACAGGGCCCCTCACAATGAGCAGTTCTTC.

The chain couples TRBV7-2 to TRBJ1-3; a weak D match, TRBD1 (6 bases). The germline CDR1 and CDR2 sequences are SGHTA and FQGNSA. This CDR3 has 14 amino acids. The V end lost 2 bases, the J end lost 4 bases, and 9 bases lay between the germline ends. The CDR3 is CASSLKGGGNTIYF. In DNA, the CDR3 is TGTGCCAGCAGCTTAAAGGGGGGAGGAAACACCATATATTTT.

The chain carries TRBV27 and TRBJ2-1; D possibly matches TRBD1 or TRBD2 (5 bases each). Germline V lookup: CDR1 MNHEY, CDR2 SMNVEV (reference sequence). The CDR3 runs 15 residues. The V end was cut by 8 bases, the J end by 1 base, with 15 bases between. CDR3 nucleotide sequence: TGTGCCAGCGGGCCCCGGGGCTATTCCTACAATGAGCAGTTCTTC. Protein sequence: CASGPRGYSYNEQFF.

CDR3 sequence reads: CASSQRTGLAEQYF. As DNA, the CDR3 is TGTGCCAGCAGCCAGAGGACAGGGTTAGCCGAGCAGTACTTC. This chain links TRBV14 with TRBJ2-7; 8 bases are a match to TRBD1. V lost 3 bases to trimming and J lost 6 bases; unmatched junction nucleotides: 7. The length of the CDR3 is 14 residues. CDR1 and CDR2 from the germline V gene are SGHDN and FVKESK.